What follows are 31 T cell receptor beta chains derived from one specimen sequenced in a study of T cell responses to AZD1222 COVID-19 vaccine (dated by TCRdb to the early 2020s). Library construction relied on the immunoSEQ multiplex PCR assay. Drawn from immuneACCESS, this table holds only the in-frame rearrangements with V and J called that TCRdb kept. Clones are partly lost; checked studies trace under half to an unresolved V gene and leave the rest unexplained. The table for this sample lists roughly 140,000 clones; 88% of them were counted only once. The ten largest clones add up to around 2.3% of the sample. The time point label here, explained by the study, means: baseline before first vaccination. The specimen comprised peripheral blood, sampled on day 0 of AZD1222 vaccination. The receptors were gathered from an adult in good health.

This sequence joins TRBV7-3 and TRBJ2-3; D perhaps matches TRBD2 (5 bases). In germline, CDR1 is SGHTA, CDR2 FQGTGA. The length of the CDR3 is 17 residues. V dropped 2 bases and J dropped 1 base, with 16 bases sitting between them. The CDR3 sequence is CASSLRGGGRGTDTQYF. CDR3 DNA: TGTGCCAGCAGCTTACGAGGAGGCGGTAGGGGCACAGATACGCAGTATTTT.

The V call is TRBV3-1 (or the pseudogene TRBV3-2), the J call TRBJ2-5; 12 bases are a match to TRBD2. Germline loops: CDR1 LGHDT, CDR2 YNNKEL (reference sequence). V was clipped by 1 base and J by 5 bases; unmatched bases: 2. This CDR3 has 15 residues. CDR3 residues: CASSQASGRAETQYF. The CDR3 nucleotides are TGTGCCAGCAGCCAAGCTAGCGGGAGGGCGGAGACCCAGTACTTC.

The DNA of the CDR3 is TGTGCCAGCAGCCAAGCGGCAGGTAAACGCACAGATACGCAGTATTTT. Encoded protein: CASSQAAGKRTDTQYF. The V and J genes are TRBV3-1 (or the pseudogene TRBV3-2) and TRBJ2-3; D is unclear. V was cut by 1 base and J by 1 base, with 12 bases left in between. Per germline, CDR1 LGHDT and CDR2 YNNKEL (reference sequence). This CDR3 is 16 amino acids long.

The rearrangement joins TRBV11-3 to TRBJ1-6; D remains ambiguous. This CDR3 comprises 13 residues. Germline lookup yields CDR1 SGHNT and CDR2 YENEEA. V lost 3 bases and J 9 bases, leaving 9 bases between the germline ends. The DNA of the CDR3 is TGTGCCAGCAGCTTTAGGATGGGTTCACCCCTCCACTTT. Residues: CASSFRMGSPLHF.

This clone was seen more than once but under ten times. This specimen includes other DNA sequences encoding the same CDR3. This chain uses TRBV29-1 with TRBJ2-3; tentative D call: TRBD2 (5 bases). Germline V gives CDR1 SQVTM, CDR2 ANQGSEA. The CDR3 consists of 14 residues. V was trimmed by 0 bases and J by 4 bases, leaving 11 bases between them. The CDR3 sequence: CSVEDGVLADTQYF. DNA of the CDR3: TGCAGCGTTGAAGACGGGGTGTTGGCAGATACGCAGTATTTT.

The CDR3 DNA reads as TGTGCCAGTAGTGTCATGAGAGGCAGGGCAGGCTCTAACTATGGCTACACCTTC. Amino acid sequence: CASSVMRGRAGSNYGYTF. The rearrangement links TRBV19 to TRBJ1-2, with D possibly TRBD1 on 5 matching bases. Germline V lookup: CDR1 LNHDA, CDR2 SQIVND (reference sequence). The CDR3 is 18 amino acids. Deletions cut 5 bases from V and 0 bases from J, with 22 bases between.

This rearrangement joins TRBV15 to TRBJ2-7; TRBD2 agrees at 8 bases. The CDR3 totals 15 residues. Germline loops: CDR1 LNHNV, CDR2 YYDKDF (reference sequence). V lost 5 bases and J lost 4; bases outside the gene matches: 10. The DNA for the CDR3 is TGTGCCACCAGCCCCGAACGGGGGGGAAGTTACGAGCAGTACTTC. This gives the protein CATSPERGGSYEQYF.

V is TRBV6-6 and J is TRBJ2-1; the match to TRBD1 covers 8 bases. CDR1 is MNHNY, CDR2 SVGAGI, per germline (reference sequence). This CDR3 spans 14 amino acids. V was clipped by 2 bases and J by 6 bases; unmatched bases: 3. The CDR3 DNA is TGTGCCAGCAGTTACCAGGGGGCCGTCAATGAGCAGTTCTTC. This gives the protein CASSYQGAVNEQFF.

The genes are TRBV6-5 and TRBJ2-1; TRBD2 aligns across 8 bases. J lost 10 bases, V lost 0 bases, and 11 bases had no gene match. There are 16 residues in the CDR3. Germline V gene lookup returns CDR1 MNHEY and CDR2 SVGAGI. This CDR3 is CASSYSPSGLTGEQFF. The CDR3 DNA reads as TGTGCCAGCAGTTACTCGCCTAGCGGGCTAACAGGAGAGCAGTTCTTC.

As regards this clone: A junction end diverges from the germline sequence, so it may reflect a read error. The chain uses TRBV19 and TRBJ2-1; 9 bases align to TRBD2. CDR3 length: 14 residues. Per germline, CDR1 LNHDA and CDR2 SQIVND (reference sequence). The CDR3 bases are TGTGCCAGTAGGATAGCGGGAGCTGACAATGAGCAGTTCTTC. It specifies CASRIAGADNEQFF.

The V and J genes are TRBV5-1 and TRBJ1-1; D is uncertain. The length of the CDR3 is 13 residues. CDR1 SGHRS and CDR2 YFSETQ come from the germline V gene. Trimming took off 4 bases at V and 4 bases at J, with 11 bases between the two ends. The CDR3, as DNA: TGCGCCAGCAGCCGGATAAGTGGCACTGAAGCTTTCTTT. Its protein is CASSRISGTEAFF.

The V and J genes are TRBV10-1 and TRBJ2-3, with 8 positions matching TRBD2. The V gene's germline CDR1 is WNHNN and CDR2 SYGVQD (reference sequence). Trimming took 8 bases from V and 4 from J; bases not matched to a gene: 11. The CDR3 consists of 15 residues. The CDR3 is CASGATILAADTQYF. The CDR3 nucleotides read TGCGCCAGCGGGGCGACGATACTAGCGGCAGATACGCAGTATTTT.

The chain couples TRBV2 to TRBJ1-5; TRBD1 aligns across 9 bases. The germline CDR1 and CDR2 sequences are SNHLY and FYNNEI. Trimming took 4 bases from V and 4 from J; bases not matched to a gene: 5. This CDR3 has 15 amino acids. The CDR3 sequence is CASSVTGTGNQPQHF. The CDR3 DNA reads TGTGCCAGCAGTGTCACCGGGACAGGGAATCAGCCCCAGCATTTT.

This clone has a single count. The chain joins TRBV7-8 to TRBJ1-2; D is ambiguous. The V gene's germline CDR1 is SGHVS and CDR2 FQNEAQ. Trimming left V 1 base short and J 3 bases short, with 9 bases between. The CDR3 consists of 14 residues. The CDR3 reads CASSLEGRDYGYTF. In DNA form, the CDR3 reads TGTGCCAGCAGCTTAGAGGGCCGGGACTATGGCTACACCTTC.

This clone was observed once. The chain joins TRBV7-2 to TRBJ2-3; 7 nucleotides align to TRBD1. J was trimmed by 1 base and V by 6 bases; bases with no gene match: 10. CDR3 size: 16 residues. CDR1 is SGHTA, CDR2 FQGNSA, per germline. CDR3 in amino acids: CASRREEGGRTDTQYF. CDR3 bases: TGTGCCAGCAGAAGAGAGGAAGGGGGCCGCACAGATACGCAGTATTTT. Variable domain in full (rest from reference TRBV7-2 and TRBJ2-3): GAGVSQSPSNKVTEKGKDVELRCDPISGHTALYWYRQSLGQGLEFLIYFQGNSAPDKSGLPSDRFSAERTGGSVSTLTIQRTQQEDSAVYLCASRREEGGRTDTQYFGPGTRLTVL.

The chain joins TRBV7-9 to TRBJ1-6; no clear D gene. This CDR3 region has 14 residues. V gave up 0 bases and J gave up 8 bases, with 8 bases separating them. The germline gives CDR1 SEHNR, CDR2 FQNEAQ (reference sequence). DNA of the CDR3: TGTGCCAGCAGCTTAGCAGCCGGGTATTCACCCCTCCACTTT. Translation: CASSLAAGYSPLHF.

This clone was observed once. This chain connects TRBV10-3 to TRBJ1-1; maybe TRBD1 (5 bases). The CDR3 has 15 amino acids. In germline, CDR1 is ENHRY, CDR2 SYGVKD. V lost 3 bases and J lost 4, with 15 bases in between. The CDR3 loop is CAISDPTAGSTEAFF. CDR3 DNA sequence: TGTGCCATCAGTGACCCAACAGCAGGGAGCACTGAAGCTTTCTTT.

Only one count was recorded for this clone. The chain links TRBV20-1 to TRBJ2-1; TRBD2 matches at 8 bases. This CDR3 spans 16 amino acids. From germline, CDR1 is DFQATT and CDR2 SNEGSKA (reference sequence). The V segment lost 3 bases and the J segment 7 bases; nucleotides outside the gene matches: 14. CDR3 sequence (DNA): TGCAGTGCTAGTGGTCACCTAGCCCGGGGGGGGAATGAGCAGTTCTTC. It translates to CSASGHLARGGNEQFF.

The chain combines TRBV7-3 with TRBJ2-3; 9 positions match TRBD1. The CDR3 consists of 15 residues. Losses at the gene ends were 5 bases for V and 6 bases for J; bases not matched to a gene: 9. The germline V gene encodes CDR1 SGHTA and CDR2 FQGTGA. Here the CDR3 reads CASSVQGAPSDTQYF. The CDR3 coding sequence is TGTGCCAGCAGCGTACAGGGGGCACCGTCGGATACGCAGTATTTT.

The V gene is TRBV11-2, the J gene TRBJ1-3; D is unresolved. Looked up from germline, CDR1 is SGHAT and CDR2 is FQNNGV. V lost 1 base and J lost 0, with 13 bases in between. The CDR3 consists of 17 residues. The CDR3 nucleotides are TGTGCCAGCAGCTTAGTCAGTTCCGTGAGCTCTGGAAACACCATATATTTT. It encodes CASSLVSSVSSGNTIYF. Drawing the rest from reference TRBV11-2 and TRBJ1-3, the complete variable domain is EAGVAQSPRYKIIEKRQSVAFWCNPISGHATLYWYQQILGQGPKLLIQFQNNGVVDDSQLPKDRFSAERLKGVDSTLKIQPAKLEDSAVYLCASSLVSSVSSGNTIYFGEGSWLTVV.

The V and J genes are TRBV2 and TRBJ2-7; D could derive from TRBD1 or TRBD2 (5 bases each). The CDR3 loop spans 13 amino acids. Per the germline V gene, CDR1 is SNHLY and CDR2 is FYNNEI. V lost 7 bases and J 3 bases, leaving 13 bases between the germline ends. The CDR3 loop is CASNEGRDYEQYF. CDR3 in DNA: TGTGCCAGCAACGAGGGGAGAGACTACGAGCAGTACTTC.

V and J are TRBV5-1 and TRBJ2-1; no firm D call. This CDR3 has 16 amino acids. Trimming left V 0 bases short and J 9 bases short, with 19 bases between. Germline-derived CDR1 and CDR2 are SGHRS and YFSETQ. The CDR3 DNA follows: TGCGCCAGCAGCTTGGGGTTAACGACTCTCCTGGCTGAGCAGTTCTTC. Amino acids: CASSLGLTTLLAEQFF.

The chain links TRBV25-1 to TRBJ2-3; TRBD1 is a possible D gene (6 bases). Germline V gives CDR1 MGHDK, CDR2 SYGVNS. The CDR3 runs to 12 residues. Trimming removed 6 bases from V and 4 bases from J, with 8 bases in between. The DNA for the CDR3 is TGTGCCAGCAGACAGGGATCAGATACGCAGTATTTT. Translation: CASRQGSDTQYF.

V is TRBV7-8 and J is TRBJ2-7; D is undetermined. Germline CDR1 SGHVS, CDR2 FQNEAQ. The CDR3 sequence is 14 residues long. V dropped 10 bases and J dropped 3 bases, with 19 bases sitting between them. This CDR3 is CATGPRVQIYEQYF. The CDR3 DNA follows: TGTGCCACCGGCCCGCGAGTGCAGATCTACGAGCAGTACTTC.

In the case of this clone: Other DNA sequences from this sample encode an identical CDR3 as well. V is TRBV6-5 and J is TRBJ1-1; D not resolved. This CDR3 spans 14 amino acids. Germline CDR1 and CDR2: MNHEY and SVGAGI. Trimming took 0 bases from V and 1 from J, leaving 6 bases between them. DNA of the CDR3: TGTGCCAGCAGTTACTCCGCAGGGAACACTGAAGCTTTCTTT. This codes for CASSYSAGNTEAFF.

The CDR3 bases are TGTGCCAGCAGACCCACCGGGAGCTCCTACAATGAGCAGTTCTTC. It is translated as CASRPTGSSYNEQFF. The chain has TRBV6-5 and TRBJ2-1, with D possibly matching TRBD2 (6 bases). Germline-derived CDR1 and CDR2 are MNHEY and SVGAGI. The ends were cut back, 6 bases at V and 0 bases at J, with 12 bases in the middle. The CDR3 contains 15 residues.

The rearrangement joins TRBV6-1 to TRBJ1-3; no reliable D call. This CDR3 contains 17 residues. Deletions cut 0 bases from V and 4 bases from J, with 16 bases between. CDR1 is MNHNS, CDR2 SASEGT, per germline. The CDR3 region is CASSEAAAVTSGNTIYF. The CDR3, as DNA: TGTGCCAGCAGTGAAGCTGCGGCTGTCACATCCGGAAACACCATATATTTT.

V and J are TRBV30 and TRBJ1-6, with D possibly being TRBD1 (5 bases). Trimming left V 7 bases short and J 0 bases short, with 13 bases between. The CDR3 totals 15 residues. Germline assignment: CDR1 GTSNPN and CDR2 SVGIG (reference sequence). CDR3 DNA sequence: TGTGCCTCCGGGGGGGAAAGCTCCTATAATTCACCCCTCCACTTT. Translated: CASGGESSYNSPLHF.

The rearrangement links TRBV5-1 to TRBJ1-1, with 8 bases aligning to TRBD1. V trimming: 4 bases; J trimming: 1 base; junction bases outside the gene matches: 6. Germline assignment: CDR1 SGHRS and CDR2 YFSETQ. The CDR3 runs to 15 residues. CDR3 loop: CASSPIDRGNTEAFF. The CDR3 DNA follows: TGCGCCAGCAGCCCAATCGACAGGGGGAACACTGAAGCTTTCTTT.

This clone was seen only a few times. One end of the junction does not line up with germline, which may come from a read error. The rearrangement links TRBV9 to TRBJ1-6; D remains unclear. Germline CDR1 SGDLS, CDR2 YYNGEE. The CDR3 consists of 14 residues. The CDR3 coding sequence is TGTGCCAGCAGCGTAGGGCAAGATAAGTCACCCCTCCACTTT. It encodes CASSVGQDKSPLHF.

This chain joins TRBV6-5 and TRBJ2-3; TRBD2 agrees at 9 bases. The CDR3 length is 14 residues. CDR1 is MNHEY, CDR2 SVGAGI, per germline. Trimming at V came to 8 bases and at J to 4 bases, leaving 7 bases not matched to a gene. The CDR3 protein is CASGLAGVADTQYF. The CDR3 nucleotides are TGTGCCAGCGGGTTAGCGGGAGTTGCAGATACGCAGTATTTT.